These T cell receptor beta chains were read from a single sample in a study of T-cell memory formation after mild COVID-19. TCRdb reprocessed the 5' RACE reads with MiXCR, giving one entry per CDR3 protein. The profile shows 380,000 or so distinct CDR3 sequences, 13% to 15% of them singletons. Sequencing was carried out using PBMCs or a T cell subset sorted from them (not recorded which). All receptors come from a young man who had mild COVID-19 (a few samples of this study predate the infection). Cell type and time point are not known. CDR3s include the opening cysteine and the closing phenylalanine or tryptophan. The order of the fields is J gene, D gene, V gene, clone size, CDR3 DNA, CDR3 protein. A D gene is named only where the DNA matches it firmly. Only part of the rows carry a size: once, few, many, or a class if the clone is expanded.

J gene: TRBJ1-4
D gene: .
V gene: TRBV20-1
clone size: few
CDR3 DNA: TGCAGTGCTAGCAGGGGTCTGACTAATGAAAAACTGTTTTTT
CDR3 protein: CSASRGLTNEKLFF

J gene: TRBJ2-3
D gene: .
V gene: TRBV14
clone size: .
CDR3 DNA: TGTGCCAGCAGCCAACGGGCTTTCACAGATACGCAGTATTTT
CDR3 protein: CASSQRAFTDTQYF

J gene: TRBJ1-2
D gene: .
V gene: TRBV10-3
clone size: .
CDR3 DNA: TGTGCCATCAGTGATCCCGGGACCGGTGTCTATGGCTACACCTTC
CDR3 protein: CAISDPGTGVYGYTF

J gene: TRBJ2-1
D gene: .
V gene: TRBV6-5
clone size: .
CDR3 DNA: TGTGCCAGCAGCCTGAGAAGGGGGGAACAGTTCTTC
CDR3 protein: CASSLRRGEQFF

J gene: TRBJ2-2
D gene: .
V gene: TRBV7-2
clone size: .
CDR3 DNA: TGTGCCAGCAGCACTGCGAACACCGGGGAGCTGTTTTTT
CDR3 protein: CASSTANTGELFF

J gene: TRBJ1-1
D gene: .
V gene: TRBV12-3/TRBV12-4
clone size: .
CDR3 DNA: TGTGCCAGCAGTTTAGGGTATCACACTGAAGCTTTCTTT
CDR3 protein: CASSLGYHTEAFF

J gene: TRBJ2-7
D gene: .
V gene: TRBV7-2
clone size: few
CDR3 DNA: TGTGCCAGCAGCTTAGTTGGATTCTACGAGCAGTACTTC
CDR3 protein: CASSLVGFYEQYF

J gene: TRBJ1-1
D gene: .
V gene: TRBV6-5
clone size: few
CDR3 DNA: TGTGCCAGCGCGGGGGGAACTGAAGCTTTCTTT
CDR3 protein: CASAGGTEAFF

J gene: TRBJ2-4
D gene: .
V gene: TRBV12-3/TRBV12-4
clone size: .
CDR3 DNA: TGTGCCAGCAGTTTTGGAGGGCGGAACATTCAGTACTTC
CDR3 protein: CASSFGGRNIQYF

J gene: TRBJ1-2
D gene: TRBD1
V gene: TRBV7-2
clone size: many
CDR3 DNA: TGTGCCAGCAGTCTGAACAGGGGAGGCTATGGCTACACCTTC
CDR3 protein: CASSLNRGGYGYTF

J gene: TRBJ1-3
D gene: .
V gene: TRBV2
clone size: .
CDR3 DNA: TGTGCCAGCAGTGAATTGCAGGGGTCGAGAAACACCATATATTTT
CDR3 protein: CASSELQGSRNTIYF

J gene: TRBJ2-5
D gene: .
V gene: TRBV27
clone size: few
CDR3 DNA: TGTGCCAGCAGCTCCCCGACGGGTCAGAAGACCCAGTACTTC
CDR3 protein: CASSSPTGQKTQYF

J gene: TRBJ1-1
D gene: .
V gene: TRBV6-5
clone size: few
CDR3 DNA: TGTGCCAGCAGTTTTTTAGGGGGGTTTTTCAAAACTGAAGCTTTCTTT
CDR3 protein: CASSFLGGFFKTEAFF

J gene: TRBJ2-5
D gene: .
V gene: TRBV5-4
clone size: .
CDR3 DNA: TGTGCCAGCAGCTTGATGCAGAAAGAGACCCAGTACTTC
CDR3 protein: CASSLMQKETQYF

J gene: TRBJ2-7
D gene: TRBD2
V gene: TRBV6-5
clone size: .
CDR3 DNA: TGTGCCAGCAGTTACGGGGGAGGGGATGAGCAGTACTTC
CDR3 protein: CASSYGGGDEQYF

J gene: TRBJ1-2
D gene: TRBD1
V gene: TRBV24-1
clone size: few
CDR3 DNA: TGTGCCACCAGTGATTCGGGACAGGGTGATGGCTACACCTTC
CDR3 protein: CATSDSGQGDGYTF

J gene: TRBJ1-5
D gene: .
V gene: TRBV5-5
clone size: few
CDR3 DNA: TGTGCCAGCAGCCGTGAGGGTTCTAGCAATCAGCCCCAGCATTTT
CDR3 protein: CASSREGSSNQPQHF

J gene: TRBJ2-3
D gene: TRBD2
V gene: TRBV20-1
clone size: few
CDR3 DNA: TGCAGTGCCTCTACTAGCGGGGGTGATACGCAGTATTTT
CDR3 protein: CSASTSGGDTQYF